The 27 T cell receptor beta chains reported below all come from one sample, sequenced in a study of early T cells in non-severe SARS-CoV-2 infection. One entry per CDR3 protein, called by TCRdb with MiXCR from the 5' RACE reads. This repertoire shows about 71,000 distinct CDR3 sequences, around 12% found once; its top ten account for around 2.9%. Sample: whole blood, taken at baseline. These TCRs come from an adult who was a healthcare worker with PCR-confirmed SARS-CoV-2 infection or an uninfected control (not recorded which).

This clonotype was observed at least ten times. This chain links TRBV9 with TRBJ2-5, with a weak D call TRBD2 (5 bases). CDR3 length equals 13 residues. The germline CDR1 and CDR2 sequences are SGDLS and YYNGEE. V gave up 3 bases and J gave up 5 bases, with 11 bases separating them. CDR3 region: CASSDPLGETQYF. The DNA for the CDR3 is TGTGCCAGCAGCGACCCACTAGGCGAGACCCAGTACTTC.

The chain carries TRBV11-2 and TRBJ2-5; 7 bases map to TRBD1. V shed 5 bases, J shed 2 bases, and the junction held 8 bases outside the gene matches. The length of the CDR3 is 15 residues. CDR1 is SGHAT and CDR2 is FQNNGV in the germline V gene. CDR3 in DNA: TGTGCCAGCAGCCATGACAGGGAAGGTCAAGAGACCCAGTACTTC. This translates into CASSHDREGQETQYF.

This clonotype has more than one count but fewer than ten. The gene calls are TRBV4-3 and TRBJ1-1; D call uncertain. Germline V CDR1 and CDR2: LGHNA, YSLEER. V was trimmed by 0 bases and J by 7 bases, leaving 15 bases between them. This CDR3 comprises 15 residues. The CDR3 region is CASSQDTTGNFEAFF. The CDR3 coding sequence is TGCGCCAGCAGCCAAGATACTACGGGTAACTTTGAAGCTTTCTTT.

Note on this clonotype: The germline gene is not matched at one end of the junction; a read error may be the cause. The chain recombines TRBV5-5 with TRBJ2-5, with D perhaps being TRBD1 or TRBD2 (5 bases each). CDR1 and CDR2 (germline): SGHKS, YYEKEE (reference sequence). The CDR3 totals 15 residues. CDR3 loop: CVSSIVGTRGETQYF. The DNA of the CDR3 is TGTGTCAGCAGCATCGTCGGGACCAGAGGAGAGACCCAGTACTTC.

The chain combines TRBV28 with TRBJ2-7; 10 nucleotides align to TRBD2. This CDR3 has 15 amino acids. After removal of 8 bases from V and 3 bases from J, the junction contained 10 bases not matched to a gene. The germline V gene encodes CDR1 MDHEN and CDR2 SYDVKM. The CDR3 region is CASAPPGLALYEQYF. DNA for the CDR3: TGTGCCAGCGCCCCCCCGGGACTAGCGCTCTACGAGCAGTACTTC.

This clonotype showed up just a few times. The chain has TRBV5-1 and TRBJ1-2, with 7 positions matching TRBD1. This CDR3 comprises 14 residues. V shed 0 bases and J 5 bases; nucleotides not matched to a gene: 4. Germline values: CDR1 SGHRS, CDR2 YFSETQ. DNA for the CDR3: TGCGCCAGCAGCTTGGAGGGGGCGAGTTATGGCTACACCTTC. As protein: CASSLEGASYGYTF.

Many counts were recorded for this clonotype. This chain joins TRBV9 and TRBJ2-5, with TRBD2 as a possible D gene (5 bases). Germline V gene sequence: CDR1 SGDLS, CDR2 YYNGEE. Deletions cut 3 bases from V and 7 bases from J, with 13 bases between. This CDR3 contains 13 residues. CDR3 protein: CASSGLLRGTQYF. DNA for the CDR3: TGTGCCAGCAGCGGACTACTAAGAGGGACCCAGTACTTC.

This clonotype has more than one count but fewer than ten. The J gene is TRBJ1-1, the V gene TRBV4-2; D is ambiguous. CDR1 and CDR2 from the germline V gene are LGHNA and YNFKEQ. Trimming left V 4 bases short and J 9 bases short, with 15 bases between. The CDR3 is 13 residues long. In DNA, the CDR3 is TGTGCCAGCAGCCCTAGGGCCCCCCCAAAAGCTTTCTTT. This codes for CASSPRAPPKAFF.

This chain links TRBV2 with TRBJ1-4; D may be TRBD1 (6 bases). CDR3 length: 13 amino acids. Between the trimmed V and J ends, which lost 6 bases and 4 bases, there was a span of 9 bases. CDR1 is SNHLY and CDR2 is FYNNEI in the germline V gene. The CDR3, as DNA: TGTGCCAGCAGAGGACAGCTTAATGAAAAACTGTTTTTT. Its translation is CASRGQLNEKLFF.

The rearrangement uses TRBV29-1 and TRBJ1-1; D is undetermined. Looked up from germline, CDR1 is SQVTM and CDR2 is ANQGSEA. Trimming removed 5 bases at V and 0 bases at J, with 10 bases between. There are 13 residues in the CDR3. CDR3 nucleotides: TGCAGCGTTTCACGGCCGATGAACACTGAAGCTTTCTTT. Amino acids: CSVSRPMNTEAFF.

This clonotype was counted between two and nine times. J is TRBJ1-6 and V is TRBV7-6; D possibly corresponds to TRBD1 (6 bases). The CDR3 runs 16 residues. Germline-derived CDR1 and CDR2 are SGHVS and FNYEAQ. The V end was cut by 3 bases, the J end by 8 bases, with 17 bases between. CDR3 region: CASSLSGQLGDSPLHF. In DNA, the CDR3 is TGTGCCAGCAGCTTGTCCGGACAGCTTGGAGATTCACCCCTCCACTTT.

In its sample, this clonotype was seen many times. The chain couples TRBV7-9 to TRBJ1-1; D gene ambiguous. CDR3 length: 15 residues. The V gene lost 1 base and the J gene lost 0 bases, with 9 bases spanning the gap. Germline CDR1 and CDR2: SEHNR and FQNEAQ (reference sequence). CDR3 protein: CASSLDRPMNTEAFF. DNA of the CDR3: TGTGCCAGCAGCTTAGACCGGCCCATGAACACTGAAGCTTTCTTT. Drawing the rest from reference TRBV7-9 and TRBJ1-1, the complete variable domain is DTGVSQNPRHKITKRGQNVTFRCDPISEHNRLYWYRQTLGQGPEFLTYFQNEAQLEKSRLLSDRFSAERPKGSFSTLEIQRTEQGDSAMYLCASSLDRPMNTEAFFGQGTRLTVV.

The chain recombines TRBV5-1 with TRBJ2-7; D is perhaps TRBD2 (7 bases). The CDR3 is 15 residues long. In germline, CDR1 is SGHRS, CDR2 YFSETQ. Trimming removed 5 bases from V and 0 bases from J, with 15 bases in between. The CDR3 DNA reads as TGCGCCAGCAGTGACCGCGGGGGCGCCTCCTACGAGCAGTACTTC. Its translation is CASSDRGGASYEQYF.

This clonotype appeared a few times. V is TRBV7-3 and J is TRBJ2-1, with a possible D match to TRBD2 (7 bases). Germline V gene data show CDR1 as SGHTA and CDR2 as FQGTGA. Between the trimmed V and J ends, which lost 1 base and 10 bases, there was a span of 14 bases. The CDR3 has 14 residues. The CDR3 nucleotides are TGTGCCAGCAGCTTAAGGGGGGGCCCTTCGGAGCAGTTCTTC. This gives the protein CASSLRGGPSEQFF.

The chain uses TRBV10-3 and TRBJ1-2, with 11 bases that match TRBD1. The trim removed 6 bases at V and 3 bases at J, leaving 3 bases unmatched. Germline V gives CDR1 ENHRY, CDR2 SYGVKD. CDR3 length: 14 amino acids. The CDR3 is CAIRGQGADYGYTF. Written as DNA, the CDR3 is TGTGCCATCAGAGGACAGGGGGCGGACTATGGCTACACCTTC.

There are a few counts of this clonotype. The chain links TRBV7-8 to TRBJ1-2; D is unresolved. CDR1 SGHVS and CDR2 FQNEAQ come from the germline V gene. CDR3 length: 14 amino acids. Between the trimmed V and J ends, which lost 2 bases and 3 bases, there was a span of 10 bases. CDR3 nucleotides: TGTGCCAGCAGCTTAAGGGAGACCGACTATGGCTACACCTTC. Protein: CASSLRETDYGYTF.

The sample holds many counts of this clonotype. The chain links TRBV6-1 to TRBJ2-1; no clear D. Per germline, CDR1 MNHNS and CDR2 SASEGT. Trimming removed 7 bases at V and 8 bases at J, with 12 bases between. CDR3 length: 12 amino acids. DNA for the CDR3: TGTGCCAGCAAGCCCCAGTATGATGAGCAGTTCTTC. It encodes CASKPQYDEQFF.

This clonotype appeared a few times. This chain uses TRBV5-6 with TRBJ2-7; D ambiguous. Per the germline V gene, CDR1 is SGHDT and CDR2 is YYEEEE. The CDR3 length is 12 residues. V was trimmed by 3 bases and J by 2 bases, leaving 6 bases between them. CDR3 in DNA: TGTGCCAGCAGCTCATATACCTACGAGCAGTACTTC. Protein sequence: CASSSYTYEQYF.

J is TRBJ2-1 and V is TRBV7-9; tentatively, D is TRBD1 or TRBD2 (5 bases each). Germline V gene lookup returns CDR1 SEHNR and CDR2 FQNEAQ (reference sequence). The germline V and J ends were trimmed by 5 bases and 0 bases, with 14 bases remaining between them. This CDR3 is 16 amino acids long. CDR3 sequence: CASSPRDPSSYNEQFF. CDR3 DNA: TGTGCCAGCAGCCCCAGGGACCCAAGCTCCTACAATGAGCAGTTCTTC.

This clonotype was observed a few times. The rearrangement links TRBV5-1 to TRBJ1-1; D call uncertain. Trimming pared 2 bases from V and 1 base from J, leaving 12 bases between. The CDR3 spans 15 residues. Germline-derived CDR1 and CDR2 are SGHRS and YFSETQ. The CDR3 DNA follows: TGCGCCAGCAGCTTTTCCCTCACGGCGAACACTGAAGCTTTCTTT. It encodes CASSFSLTANTEAFF.

This clonotype was detected only a few times. The chain combines TRBV7-2 with TRBJ2-1; TRBD2 agrees at 10 bases. CDR3 length equals 15 residues. Trimming removed 5 bases from V and 7 bases from J; junction bases left unmatched: 8. The germline V gene has CDR1 SGHTA and CDR2 FQGNSA. CDR3 sequence (DNA): TGTGCCAGCAGCCCAGCGGGGGGGCCGAGGAATGAGCAGTTCTTC. Translation gives CASSPAGGPRNEQFF.

In the case of this clonotype: A much larger clone lies one base from this, so it may be a read error. The chain carries TRBV7-6 and TRBJ2-2; D is perhaps TRBD1 (6 bases). V was shortened by 1 base and J by 6 bases, with 12 bases between the two germline ends. The CDR3 loop spans 15 amino acids. Per the germline V gene, CDR1 is SGHVS and CDR2 is FNYEAQ. The CDR3 reads CASSLDQGISGELFF. Written as DNA, the CDR3 is TGTGCCAGCAGCTTAGACCAGGGGATCTCCGGGGAGCTGTTTTTT.

This clonotype was detected only a few times. This chain uses TRBV11-2 with TRBJ2-3; D perhaps matches TRBD1 (5 bases). The CDR3 is 16 residues long. CDR1 and CDR2 (germline): SGHAT, FQNNGV. Trimming took off 2 bases at V and 1 base at J, with 13 bases between the two ends. The CDR3 DNA reads TGTGCCAGCAGCTTACGGCCGGGCAGGGGCACAGATACGCAGTATTTT. The encoded protein is CASSLRPGRGTDTQYF.

This clonotype was detected many times. The genes are TRBV5-5 and TRBJ2-3; D is uncertain. Germline lookup yields CDR1 SGHKS and CDR2 YYEKEE (reference sequence). The CDR3 is 13 amino acids. V was cut by 0 bases and J by 3 bases, with 5 bases left in between. The DNA of the CDR3 is TGTGCCAGCAGCTTGGAATTGACAGATACGCAGTATTTT. Encoded protein: CASSLELTDTQYF.

This chain connects TRBV19 to TRBJ2-1, with D possibly being TRBD2 (6 bases). The CDR3 runs to 15 residues. CDR1 and CDR2 (germline): LNHDA, SQIVND (reference sequence). V gave up 5 bases and J gave up 5 bases, with 16 bases separating them. In DNA form, the CDR3 reads TGTGCCAGTAGTCCGGGACTCATCCTTAACAATGAGCAGTTCTTC. Residues: CASSPGLILNNEQFF.

Many counts were recorded for this clonotype. The chain employs TRBV7-9 and TRBJ2-6; D remains unclear. Germline CDR1 SEHNR, CDR2 FQNEAQ (reference sequence). The CDR3 consists of 15 residues. V lost 1 base and J 0 bases, leaving 4 bases between the germline ends. In nucleotides, the CDR3 is TGTGCCAGCAGCTTAGGCAGCTCTGGGGCCAACGTCCTGACTTTC. Translation gives CASSLGSSGANVLTF. Filled out from reference TRBV7-9 and TRBJ2-6, the complete variable domain reads DTGVSQNPRHKITKRGQNVTFRCDPISEHNRLYWYRQTLGQGPEFLTYFQNEAQLEKSRLLSDRFSAERPKGSFSTLEIQRTEQGDSAMYLCASSLGSSGANVLTFGAGSRLTVL.

The sample holds a few counts of this clonotype. V is TRBV5-1 and J is TRBJ2-1; 8 bases are shared with TRBD2. V shed 0 bases, J shed 3 bases, and the junction held 11 bases outside the gene matches. Germline V lookup: CDR1 SGHRS, CDR2 YFSETQ. The CDR3 extends over 18 amino acids. The DNA of the CDR3 is TGCGCCAGCAGCTTGGCCCAGGGCGAGCGGGGGATCTACAATGAGCAGTTCTTC. It codes for CASSLAQGERGIYNEQFF.